This T cell receptor (beta chain) was captured by sequencing in a study of T cell repertoires in cytomegalovirus infection. TCRdb re-derived calls from the reads in MiXCR, one entry per CDR3 protein. The sample has around 900,000 distinct CDR3 sequences, approximately 33% seen once. V shed 7 bases, J shed 1 base, and the junction held 5 bases outside the gene matches. This CDR3 has 15 residues. Germline CDR1 and CDR2: MDHEN and SYDVKM. In this sample, this clonotype turned up a few times. Antigen: not known. This clonotype originated in a human donor in good health (CMV status not recorded). Some clones in this sample may be carry-over from other donors' samples. The V and J genes are TRBV28 and TRBJ2-3, with 10 bases matching TRBD2. The source material was cultured CD8+ T cells from PBMCs, sampled from culture after CMV antigen stimulation. CDR3 protein: CASTQLAGGTDTQYF. The CDR3 nucleotides read TGTGCCAGCACTCAGCTAGCGGGGGGCACAGATACGCAGTATTTT.